This T cell receptor (beta chain) emerged from a study of blood T cell repertoires in COVID-19. About the study: The United States, Italy and Spain supplied acute and convalescent COVID-19 samples. T cells, B-cell-depleted T cells, or PBMCs provided the cDNA or gDNA that served as material.

In the study's own analysis: Using reference gene primer amplification, nucleated cell counts were estimated. The table came from immunoSEQ multiplex PCR; TCRdb's copy has only in-frame clones and leaves some out. The V and J calls and clone size are taken from that table; D and trimming were inferred from the DNA. This sample yields under 200,000 clones, of which around nine tenths are seen a single time; about 4% belongs to the top ten. Germline V CDR1 and CDR2: MNHEY, SMNVEV (reference sequence). Trimming removed 8 bases from V and 7 bases from J; junction bases left unmatched: 7. The CDR3 is made up of 13 amino acids.

The sample consisted of peripheral blood. J is TRBJ2-5 and V is TRBV27; 10 bases agree with TRBD2. The clonotype was recovered from a man between 18 and 29 years old with active or convalescent COVID-19. The CDR3 is CASGTSGILTQYF. The CDR3, as DNA: TGTGCCAGCGGCACTAGCGGGATTCTGACCCAGTACTTC.